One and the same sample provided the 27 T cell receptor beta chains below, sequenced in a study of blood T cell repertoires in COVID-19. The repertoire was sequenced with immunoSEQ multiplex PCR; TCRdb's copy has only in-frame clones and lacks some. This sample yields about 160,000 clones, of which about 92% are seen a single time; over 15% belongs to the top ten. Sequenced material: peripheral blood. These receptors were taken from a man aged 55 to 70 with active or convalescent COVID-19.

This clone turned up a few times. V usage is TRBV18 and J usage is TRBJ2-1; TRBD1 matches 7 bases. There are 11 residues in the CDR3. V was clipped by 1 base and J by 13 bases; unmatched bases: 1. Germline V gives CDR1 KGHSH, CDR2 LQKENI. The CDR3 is CASSPRDRQFF. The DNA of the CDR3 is TGTGCCAGCTCACCACGGGACAGACAGTTCTTC.

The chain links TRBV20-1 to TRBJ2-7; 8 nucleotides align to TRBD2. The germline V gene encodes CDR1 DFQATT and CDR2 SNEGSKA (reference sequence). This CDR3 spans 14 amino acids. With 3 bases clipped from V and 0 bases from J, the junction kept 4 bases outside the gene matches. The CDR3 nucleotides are TGCAGTGCTAGTGGCGGGAGGTCCTCCTACGAGCAGTACTTC. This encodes CSASGGRSSYEQYF.

CDR3: CASSERVGPQHF. CDR3 in DNA: TGTGCCAGCAGTGAGAGGGTAGGGCCCCAGCATTTT. This chain uses TRBV6-1 with TRBJ1-5, with D unresolved. V dropped 3 bases and J dropped 9 bases, with 9 bases sitting between them. From germline, CDR1 is MNHNS and CDR2 SASEGT. The CDR3 runs to 12 residues.

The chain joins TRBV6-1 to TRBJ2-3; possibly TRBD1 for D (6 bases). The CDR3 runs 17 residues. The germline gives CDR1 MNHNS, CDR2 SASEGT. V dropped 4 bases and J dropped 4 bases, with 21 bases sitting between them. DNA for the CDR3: TGTGCCAGCAGTGGCGCTTCCTTAGCGCCAGGGGCAGATACGCAGTATTTT. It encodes CASSGASLAPGADTQYF.

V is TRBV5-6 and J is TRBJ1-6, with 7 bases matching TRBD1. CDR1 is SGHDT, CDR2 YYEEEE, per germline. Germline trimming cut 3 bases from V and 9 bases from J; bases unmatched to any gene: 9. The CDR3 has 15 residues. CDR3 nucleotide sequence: TGTGCCAGCAGCTCCCGGGACAGCAGTGTTTCACCCCTCCACTTT. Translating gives CASSSRDSSVSPLHF. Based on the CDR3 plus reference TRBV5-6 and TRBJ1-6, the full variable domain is DAGVTQSPTHLIKTRGQQVTLRCSPKSGHDTVSWYQQALGQGPQFIFQYYEEEERQRGNFPDRFSGHQFPNYSSELNVNALLLGDSALYLCASSSRDSSVSPLHFGNGTRLTVT.

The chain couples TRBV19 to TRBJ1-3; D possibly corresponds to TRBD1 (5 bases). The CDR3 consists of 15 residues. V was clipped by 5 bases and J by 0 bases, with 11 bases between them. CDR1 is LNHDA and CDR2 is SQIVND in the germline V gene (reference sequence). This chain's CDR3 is CASSLTETSGNTIYF. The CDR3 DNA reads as TGTGCCAGTAGTTTGACAGAGACCTCTGGAAACACCATATATTTT.

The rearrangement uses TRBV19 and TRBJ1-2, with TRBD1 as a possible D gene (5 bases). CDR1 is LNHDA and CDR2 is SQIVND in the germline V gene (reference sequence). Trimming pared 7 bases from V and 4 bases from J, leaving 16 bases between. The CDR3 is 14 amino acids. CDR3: CASNSPRRGYGYTF. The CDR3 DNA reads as TGTGCCAGTAACTCCCCCCGAAGGGGCTATGGCTACACCTTC.

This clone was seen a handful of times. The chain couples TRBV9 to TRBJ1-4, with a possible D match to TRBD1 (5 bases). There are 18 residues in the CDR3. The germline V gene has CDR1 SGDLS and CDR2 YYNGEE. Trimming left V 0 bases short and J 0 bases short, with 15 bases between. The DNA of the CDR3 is TGTGCCAGCAGCGTAGGGCAGCAGGGATTTGCAACTAATGAAAAACTGTTTTTT. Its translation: CASSVGQQGFATNEKLFF.

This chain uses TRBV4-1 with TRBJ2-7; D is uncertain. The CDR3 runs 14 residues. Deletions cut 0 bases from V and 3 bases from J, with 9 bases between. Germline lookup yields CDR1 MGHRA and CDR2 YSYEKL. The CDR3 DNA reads TGCGCCAGCAGCCAAGAAAACGGAGACTACGAGCAGTACTTC. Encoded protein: CASSQENGDYEQYF.

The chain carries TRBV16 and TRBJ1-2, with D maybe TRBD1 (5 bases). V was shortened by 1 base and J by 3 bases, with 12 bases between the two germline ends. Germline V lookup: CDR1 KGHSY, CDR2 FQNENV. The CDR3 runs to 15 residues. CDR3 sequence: CASSQYRSGDYGYTF. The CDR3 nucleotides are TGTGCCAGCAGCCAATACAGATCGGGGGACTATGGCTACACCTTC.

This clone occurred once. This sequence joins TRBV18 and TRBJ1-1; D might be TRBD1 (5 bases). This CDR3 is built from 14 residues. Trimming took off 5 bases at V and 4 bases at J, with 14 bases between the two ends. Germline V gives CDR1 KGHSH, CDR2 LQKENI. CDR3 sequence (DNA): TGTGCCAGCTCATCAGAATCCGGGGGCACTGAAGCTTTCTTT. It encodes CASSSESGGTEAFF. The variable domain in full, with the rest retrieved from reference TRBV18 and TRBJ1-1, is NAGVMQNPRHLVRRRGQEARLRCSPMKGHSHVYWYRQLPEEGLKFMVYLQKENIIDESGMPKERFSAEFPKEGPSILRIQQVVRGDSAAYFCASSSESGGTEAFFGQGTRLTVV.

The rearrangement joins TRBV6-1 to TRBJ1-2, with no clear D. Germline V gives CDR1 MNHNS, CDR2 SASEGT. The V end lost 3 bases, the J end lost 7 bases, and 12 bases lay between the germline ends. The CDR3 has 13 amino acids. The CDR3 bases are TGTGCCAGCAGTGATAATATCCACGGTGGCTACACCTTC. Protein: CASSDNIHGGYTF.

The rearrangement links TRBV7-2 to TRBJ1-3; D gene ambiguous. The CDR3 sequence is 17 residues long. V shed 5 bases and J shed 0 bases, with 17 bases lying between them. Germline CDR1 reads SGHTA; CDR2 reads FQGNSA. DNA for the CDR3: TGTGCCAGCAGCCCTCGTGCGGGGAGGTTCTCTGGAAACACCATATATTTT. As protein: CASSPRAGRFSGNTIYF.

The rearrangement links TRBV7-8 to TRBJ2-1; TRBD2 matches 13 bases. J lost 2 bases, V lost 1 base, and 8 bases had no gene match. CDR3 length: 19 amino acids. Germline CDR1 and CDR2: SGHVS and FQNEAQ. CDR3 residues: CASSLGTTSGRITYNEQFF. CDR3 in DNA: TGTGCCAGCAGCTTAGGGACGACTAGCGGGAGGATTACCTACAATGAGCAGTTCTTC.

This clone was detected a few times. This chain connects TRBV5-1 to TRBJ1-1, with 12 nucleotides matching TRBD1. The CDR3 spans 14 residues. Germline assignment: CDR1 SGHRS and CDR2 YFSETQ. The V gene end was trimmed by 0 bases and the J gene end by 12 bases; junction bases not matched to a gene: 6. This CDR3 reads CASSLDGTGGLTFF. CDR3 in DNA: TGCGCCAGCAGCTTGGATGGGACAGGGGGCTTGACTTTCTTT.

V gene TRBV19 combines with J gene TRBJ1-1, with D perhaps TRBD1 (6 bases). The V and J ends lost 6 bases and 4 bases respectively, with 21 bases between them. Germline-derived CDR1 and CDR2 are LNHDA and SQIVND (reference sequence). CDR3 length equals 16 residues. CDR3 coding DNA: TGTGCCAGTAGCCAAAGGGCAGACCAGGGGAGCACTGAAGCTTTCTTT. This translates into CASSQRADQGSTEAFF.

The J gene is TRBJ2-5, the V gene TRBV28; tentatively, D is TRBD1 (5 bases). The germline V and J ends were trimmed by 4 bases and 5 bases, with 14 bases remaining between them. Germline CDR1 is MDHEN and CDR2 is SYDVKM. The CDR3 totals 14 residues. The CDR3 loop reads CASSSPDTLETQYF. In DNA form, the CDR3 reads TGTGCCAGCAGTTCCCCGGACACCCTGGAGACCCAGTACTTC. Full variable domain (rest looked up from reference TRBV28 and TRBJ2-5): DVKVTQSSRYLVKRTGEKVFLECVQDMDHENMFWYRQDPGLGLRLIYFSYDVKMKEKGDIPEGYSVSREKKERFSLILESASTNQTSMYLCASSSPDTLETQYFGPGTRLLVL.

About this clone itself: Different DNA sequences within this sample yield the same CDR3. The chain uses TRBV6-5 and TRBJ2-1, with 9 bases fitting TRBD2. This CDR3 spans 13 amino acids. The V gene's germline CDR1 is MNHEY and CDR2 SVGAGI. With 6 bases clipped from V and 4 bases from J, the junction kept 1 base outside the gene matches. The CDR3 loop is CASRTSGYNEQFF. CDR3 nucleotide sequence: TGTGCCAGCAGGACTAGCGGTTACAATGAGCAGTTCTTC.

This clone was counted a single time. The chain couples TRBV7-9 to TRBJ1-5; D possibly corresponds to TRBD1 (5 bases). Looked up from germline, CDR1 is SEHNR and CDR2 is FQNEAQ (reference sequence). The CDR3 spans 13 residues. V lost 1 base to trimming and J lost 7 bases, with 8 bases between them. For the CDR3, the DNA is TGTGCCAGCAGCTTAGTCGGGGGGCAGCCCCAGCATTTT. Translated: CASSLVGGQPQHF.

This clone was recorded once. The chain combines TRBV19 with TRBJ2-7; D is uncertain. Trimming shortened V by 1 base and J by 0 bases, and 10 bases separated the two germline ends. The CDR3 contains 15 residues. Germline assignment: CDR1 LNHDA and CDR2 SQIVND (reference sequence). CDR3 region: CASSIGGQPSYEQYF. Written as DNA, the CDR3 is TGTGCCAGTAGTATAGGAGGCCAACCCTCCTACGAGCAGTACTTC.

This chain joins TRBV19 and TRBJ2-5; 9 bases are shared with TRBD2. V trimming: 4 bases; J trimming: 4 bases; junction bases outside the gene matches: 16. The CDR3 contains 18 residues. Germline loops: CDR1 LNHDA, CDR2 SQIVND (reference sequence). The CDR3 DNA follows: TGTGCCAGTAGTACCCTGCTGTCAGGTAGCGGGAGTACAGAGACCCAGTACTTC. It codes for CASSTLLSGSGSTETQYF. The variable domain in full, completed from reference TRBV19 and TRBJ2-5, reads DGGITQSPKYLFRKEGQNVTLSCEQNLNHDAMYWYRQDPGQGLRLIYYSQIVNDFQKGDIAEGYSVSREKKESFPLTVTSAQKNPTAFYLCASSTLLSGSGSTETQYFGPGTRLLVL.

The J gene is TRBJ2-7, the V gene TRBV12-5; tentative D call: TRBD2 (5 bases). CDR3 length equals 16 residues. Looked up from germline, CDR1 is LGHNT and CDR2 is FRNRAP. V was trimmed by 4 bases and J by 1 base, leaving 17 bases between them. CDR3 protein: CASGSMPGIPSYEQYF. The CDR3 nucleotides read TGTGCTAGTGGTTCAATGCCCGGGATACCTTCCTACGAGCAGTACTTC.

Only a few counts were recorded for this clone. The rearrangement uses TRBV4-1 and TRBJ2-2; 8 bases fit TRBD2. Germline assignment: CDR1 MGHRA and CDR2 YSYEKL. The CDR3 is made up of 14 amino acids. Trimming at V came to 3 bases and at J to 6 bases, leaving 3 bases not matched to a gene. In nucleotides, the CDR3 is TGCGCCAGCAGCCAGCGGGGGGCCGCCGGGGAGCTGTTTTTT. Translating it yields CASSQRGAAGELFF.

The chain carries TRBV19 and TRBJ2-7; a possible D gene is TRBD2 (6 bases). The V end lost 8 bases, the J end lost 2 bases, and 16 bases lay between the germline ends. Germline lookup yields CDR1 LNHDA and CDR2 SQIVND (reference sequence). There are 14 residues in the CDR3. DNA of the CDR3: TGTGCCAGTGCTAGACTAGACCGAGCCTACGAGCAGTACTTC. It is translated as CASARLDRAYEQYF.

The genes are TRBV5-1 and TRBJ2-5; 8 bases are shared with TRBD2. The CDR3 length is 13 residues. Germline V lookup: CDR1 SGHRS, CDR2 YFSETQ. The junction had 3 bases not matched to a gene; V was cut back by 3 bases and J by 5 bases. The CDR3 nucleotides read TGCGCCAGCAGCTCCGGGGGGGCGGAGACCCAGTACTTC. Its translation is CASSSGGAETQYF. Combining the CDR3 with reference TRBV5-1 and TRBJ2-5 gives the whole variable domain KAGVTQTPRYLIKTRGQQVTLSCSPISGHRSVSWYQQTPGQGLQFLFEYFSETQRNKGNFPGRFSGRQFSNSRSEMNVSTLELGDSALYLCASSSGGAETQYFGPGTRLLVL.

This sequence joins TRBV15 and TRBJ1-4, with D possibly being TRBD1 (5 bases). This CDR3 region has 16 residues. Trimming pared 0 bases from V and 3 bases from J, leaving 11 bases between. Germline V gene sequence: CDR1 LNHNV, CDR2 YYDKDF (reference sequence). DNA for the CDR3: TGTGCCACCAGCAGAGATCTGGGGACTCCTAATGAAAAACTGTTTTTT. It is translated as CATSRDLGTPNEKLFF. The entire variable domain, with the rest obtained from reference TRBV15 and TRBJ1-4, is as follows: DAMVIQNPRYQVTQFGKPVTLSCSQTLNHNVMYWYQQKSSQAPKLLFHYYDKDFNNEADTPDNFQSRRPNTSFCFLDIRSPGLGDTAMYLCATSRDLGTPNEKLFFGSGTQLSVL.

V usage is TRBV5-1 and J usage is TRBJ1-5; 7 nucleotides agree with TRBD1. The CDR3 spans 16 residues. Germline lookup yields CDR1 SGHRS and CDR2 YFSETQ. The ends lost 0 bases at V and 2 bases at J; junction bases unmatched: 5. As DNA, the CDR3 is TGCGCCAGCAGCTTGGAAGGGGGCTCAGGCAATCAGCCCCAGCATTTT. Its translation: CASSLEGGSGNQPQHF.